This TCR beta chain comes out of a study of regulatory T cells in long-lasting Graves disease. General observations from the study: Persistent Graves' disease cases displayed lower TCR diversity than newly diagnosed ones. The study found TRBV28, TRBJ1-2 and TRBJ2-5 favored in persistent disease.

Investigators prepared the TCR beta libraries by applying iRepertoire HTBI primers and Arm-PCR of CDR3 regions. In TCRdb, the multiplex PCR reads were re-called with MiXCR into one record per CDR3 protein. Here the sample spans 250,000 to 300,000 distinct CDR3 sequences, about 17% being singletons. This clonotype was observed many times. The antigen remains unidentified. Trimming removed 1 base from V and 5 bases from J; junction bases left unmatched: 9. There are 16 residues in the CDR3. Germline V gene lookup returns CDR1 DFQATT and CDR2 SNEGSKA (reference sequence). Described time point: newly diagnosed GD, antithyroid drugs for less than 3 months. The TCR library used RNA extracted from PBMCs. It was American Thyroid Association guidelines that determined Graves' disease diagnosis. This same sample was also part of a study on T cells in Graves' hyperthyroidism and ophthalmopathy.

The clonotype was recovered from a woman between 25 and 40 years old with Graves disease. The V gene is TRBV20-1, the J gene TRBJ2-3; 10 positions match TRBD2. Source: peripheral blood mononuclear cells (PBMCs), taken at new diagnosis, from a patient treated with antithyroid drugs. The CDR3 here is CSARGPLAGVGDTQYF. Written as DNA, the CDR3 is TGCAGTGCTAGAGGCCCCCTAGCGGGGGTGGGAGATACGCAGTATTTT.